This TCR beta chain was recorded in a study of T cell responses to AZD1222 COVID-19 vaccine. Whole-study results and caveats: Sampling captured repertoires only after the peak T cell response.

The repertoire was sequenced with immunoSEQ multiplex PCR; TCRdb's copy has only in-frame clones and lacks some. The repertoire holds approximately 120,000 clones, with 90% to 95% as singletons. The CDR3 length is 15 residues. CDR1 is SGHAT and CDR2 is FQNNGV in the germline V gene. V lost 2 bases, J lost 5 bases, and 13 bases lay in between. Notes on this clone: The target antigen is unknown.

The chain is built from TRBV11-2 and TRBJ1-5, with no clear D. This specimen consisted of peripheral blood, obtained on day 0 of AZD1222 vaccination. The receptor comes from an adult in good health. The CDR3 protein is CASSLIGRVDQPQHF. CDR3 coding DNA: TGTGCCAGCAGCTTAATCGGGCGGGTGGATCAGCCCCAGCATTTT.